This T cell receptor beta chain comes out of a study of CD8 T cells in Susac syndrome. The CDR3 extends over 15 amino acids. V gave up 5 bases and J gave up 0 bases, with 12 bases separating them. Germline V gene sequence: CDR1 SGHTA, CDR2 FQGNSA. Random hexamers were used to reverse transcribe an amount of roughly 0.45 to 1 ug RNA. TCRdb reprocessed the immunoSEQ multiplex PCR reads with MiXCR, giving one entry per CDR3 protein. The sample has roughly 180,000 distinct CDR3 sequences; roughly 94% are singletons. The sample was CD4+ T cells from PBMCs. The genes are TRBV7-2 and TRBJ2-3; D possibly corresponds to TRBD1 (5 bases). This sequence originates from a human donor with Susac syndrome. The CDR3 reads CASSPGLGSTDTQYF. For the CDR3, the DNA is TGTGCCAGCAGCCCAGGGTTGGGTAGCACAGATACGCAGTATTTT. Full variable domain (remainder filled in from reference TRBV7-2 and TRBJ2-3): GAGVSQSPSNKVTEKGKDVELRCDPISGHTALYWYRQSLGQGLEFLIYFQGNSAPDKSGLPSDRFSAERTGGSVSTLTIQRTQQEDSAVYLCASSPGLGSTDTQYFGPGTRLTVL.